This TCR beta chain was recorded in a study of cytomegalovirus exposure and HLA in healthy donors. Remarks on this clone: What it binds is unknown.

Primers included in the PCR were 60 Vbeta and 13 Jbeta primers. Here immunoSEQ multiplex PCR was the method, and the copy in TCRdb shows in-frame clones only, minus some. The sample includes about 200,000 clones, over 65% of them seen just once. Trimming cost V 1 base and J 4 bases, with 16 bases left between them. The germline gives CDR1 GTSNPN, CDR2 SVGIG (reference sequence). This CDR3 spans 16 amino acids. Study-wide results and caveats: Later analysis associated a missense DCLRE1C variant with TCR beta V- and J-gene trimming.

The TCR was taken from a boy aged 2 to 9 in good health and CMV-seronegative. The J gene is TRBJ1-4, the V gene TRBV30; D possibly corresponds to TRBD1 (5 bases). The sequencing sample was made of PBMCs. The CDR3 nucleotides read TGTGCCTGGAGTGGCGGGGCCTTCGAGATTAATGAAAAACTGTTTTTT. Its translation is CAWSGGAFEINEKLFF.